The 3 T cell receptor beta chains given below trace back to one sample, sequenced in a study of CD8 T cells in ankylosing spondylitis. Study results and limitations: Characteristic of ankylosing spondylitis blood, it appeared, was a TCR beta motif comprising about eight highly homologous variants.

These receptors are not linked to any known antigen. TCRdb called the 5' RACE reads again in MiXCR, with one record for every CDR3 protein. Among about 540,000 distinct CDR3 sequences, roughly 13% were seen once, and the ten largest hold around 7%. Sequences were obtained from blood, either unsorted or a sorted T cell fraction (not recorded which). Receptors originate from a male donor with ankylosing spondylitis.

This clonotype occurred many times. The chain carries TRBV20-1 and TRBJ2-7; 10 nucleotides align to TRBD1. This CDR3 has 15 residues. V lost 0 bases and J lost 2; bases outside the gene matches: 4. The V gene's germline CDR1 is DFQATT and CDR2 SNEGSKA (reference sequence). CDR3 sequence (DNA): TGCAGTGCTAGAGATTTGGGGACAGGGGCCTACGAGCAGTACTTC. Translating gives CSARDLGTGAYEQYF.

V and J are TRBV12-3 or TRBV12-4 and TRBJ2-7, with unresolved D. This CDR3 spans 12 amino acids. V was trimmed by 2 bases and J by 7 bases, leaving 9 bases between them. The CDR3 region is CASSLILIEQYF. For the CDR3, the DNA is TGTGCCAGCAGTTTAATACTTATTGAGCAGTACTTC.

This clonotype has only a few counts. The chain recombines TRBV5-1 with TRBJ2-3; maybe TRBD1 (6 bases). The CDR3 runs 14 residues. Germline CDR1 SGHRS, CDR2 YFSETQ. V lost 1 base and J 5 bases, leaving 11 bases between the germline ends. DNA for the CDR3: TGCGCCAGCAGCTTGAACAGGGCGAGAGATACGCAGTATTTT. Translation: CASSLNRARDTQYF.